This paragraph covers one T cell receptor beta chain sequence. The antigen remains unidentified. These data are taken from a study of T cell responses to AZD1222 COVID-19 vaccine. Second-dose intervals near 4 or 12 weeks were combined. Clones were sequenced by immunoSEQ multiplex PCR, and TCRdb holds only the in-frame ones, with some missing. The sample yields 150,000 or so clones, around 93% seen once. Whole-study results and caveats: It was only 6 or 7 AZD1222 recipients who were seropositive at baseline. Donors in the cohort were predominantly white British and more often female, and clonal diversity was possibly underestimated.

V trimming: 6 bases; J trimming: 7 bases; junction bases outside the gene matches: 8. This CDR3 comprises 13 residues. Germline V lookup: CDR1 MDHEN, CDR2 SYDVKM. The sequenced sample was peripheral blood, obtained 28 days after the second AZD1222 dose. The receptor was isolated from an adult who received the AZD1222 COVID-19 vaccine. The chain recombines TRBV28 with TRBJ1-1, with TRBD1 matching over 7 bases. The CDR3 DNA reads TGTGCCAGCAGACAGGGGATAGCTGGTGAAGCTTTCTTT. This encodes CASRQGIAGEAFF.